Sequencing of this T cell receptor (beta chain) was carried out in a study of blood T cell repertoires in COVID-19. Study details: The study drew acute and convalescent COVID-19 samples from the United States, Italy and Spain. T cells, B-cell-depleted T cells, or PBMCs supplied cDNA or gDNA.

Authors' processing steps: Reference gene primer amplification yielded estimated nucleated cell counts. The data were produced by immunoSEQ multiplex PCR, yet TCRdb's version contains in-frame clones alone and is incomplete. D and trimming were read from the DNA, whereas the V and J calls and clone size are those reported in that table. The repertoire consists of 52,000 or so clones, with roughly 88% occurring once and the leading ten covering about 3.1%. The sequencing sample was made of peripheral blood. This TCR was sampled from a human donor in a cohort sampled during active COVID-19.

CDR3 region: CSRPGQGISGANVLTF. The CDR3 DNA reads TGCAGCAGACCGGGACAGGGAATCTCTGGGGCCAACGTCCTGACTTTC. The chain combines TRBV29-1 with TRBJ2-6; TRBD1 matches at 9 bases. The CDR3 runs to 16 residues. Germline CDR1 and CDR2: SQVTM and ANQGSEA. With V trimmed by 8 bases and J by 0 bases, 8 bases remained unmatched.